This T cell receptor (beta chain) stems from a study of glioma-infiltrating T cells. This clonotype was detected many times. Using RNA template, CDR3s of TCR alpha and beta were amplified with iRepertoire arm-PCR. One entry per CDR3 protein results from TCRdb running MiXCR on the multiplex PCR reads. The sample holds 90,000 to 100,000 distinct CDR3 sequences, 40% seen once. The sequencing input was glioma tissue, nonneoplastic brain tissue, or PBMCs (not recorded which). The receptor comes from a human donor with low-grade glioma or glioblastoma, undergoing nonglioma brain surgery, or in good health (not recorded which).

This CDR3 is CASSYGTSYYEQYF. Here the CDR3 DNA reads TGTGCCAGCAGTTACGGGACTTCCTACTACGAGCAGTACTTC. The chain carries TRBV6-2 or TRBV6-3 and TRBJ2-7; D is perhaps TRBD2 (6 bases). CDR3 length: 14 residues. The germline CDR1 and CDR2 sequences are MNHEY and SVGEGT. V lost 2 bases to trimming and J lost 3 bases, with 11 bases between them.